Reported below is one T cell receptor beta chain. The antigen is not known. In the PCR, 60 Vbeta and 13 Jbeta primers were used. Only in-frame clones appear in the TCRdb table, and some are missing; sequencing was by immunoSEQ multiplex PCR. The sample is made up of fewer than 150,000 clones, and the top ten hold roughly 2% of it. This entry belongs to a study of cytomegalovirus exposure and HLA in healthy donors. Study observations and caveats: Reports indicate that TCR beta sequences accurately predicted the HLA-A and HLA-B alleles of most subjects. Researchers left out some V segments, among them TRBV6-2 and TRBV6-3, as indistinguishable. Follow-up analysis found HLA locus-dependent TCR association rates, highest for DRB1 and lowest for HLA-C.

The germline CDR1 and CDR2 sequences are KGHSH and LQKENI. The CDR3 covers 20 residues. With 3 bases clipped from V and 2 bases from J, the junction kept 14 bases outside the gene matches. Sequenced: PBMCs. The source of this sequence is a woman aged 60-70 years in good health and CMV-seronegative. This sequence joins TRBV18 and TRBJ2-6, with TRBD1 matching 9 bases. The CDR3 sequence: CASSPLILDRGSTGANVLTF. The CDR3 DNA follows: TGTGCCAGCTCACCGCTGATATTGGACAGGGGATCTACTGGGGCCAACGTCCTGACTTTC.